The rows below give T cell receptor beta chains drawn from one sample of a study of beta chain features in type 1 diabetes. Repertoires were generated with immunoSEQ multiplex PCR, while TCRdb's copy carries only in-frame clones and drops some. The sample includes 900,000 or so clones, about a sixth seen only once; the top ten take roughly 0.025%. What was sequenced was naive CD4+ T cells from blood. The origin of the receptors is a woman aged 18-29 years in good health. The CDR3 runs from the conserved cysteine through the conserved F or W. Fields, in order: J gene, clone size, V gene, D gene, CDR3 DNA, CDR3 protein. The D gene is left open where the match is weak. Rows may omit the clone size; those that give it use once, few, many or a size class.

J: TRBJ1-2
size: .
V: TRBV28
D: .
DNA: TGTGCCAGCAGTTTCGGCCCATTCGAGTGGGGCCATGGCTACACCTTC
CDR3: CASSFGPFEWGHGYTF

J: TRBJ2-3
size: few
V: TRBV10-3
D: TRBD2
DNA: TGTGCCATCAGTGAAAACGGACTAGCGGGAGGGCCCGATACGCAGTATTTT
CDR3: CAISENGLAGGPDTQYF

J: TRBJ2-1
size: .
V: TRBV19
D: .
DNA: TGTGCCAGTAGTCTGGGAGTTGTCTACAATGAGCAGTTCTTC
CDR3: CASSLGVVYNEQFF

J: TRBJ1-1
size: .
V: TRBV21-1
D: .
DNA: TGTGCCAGCAGCGCAAAAGACAGGTTGAACACTGAAGCTTTCTTT
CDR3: CASSAKDRLNTEAFF

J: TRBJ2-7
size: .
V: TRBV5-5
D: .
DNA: TGTGCCAGCAGCTTGTTGGCCAGCACATCCTACGAGCAGTACTTC
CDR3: CASSLLASTSYEQYF

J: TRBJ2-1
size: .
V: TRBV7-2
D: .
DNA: TGTGCCAGCAGCTTAGGAAGGCGGCAGTTCTTC
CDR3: CASSLGRRQFF

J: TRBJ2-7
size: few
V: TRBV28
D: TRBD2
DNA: TGTGCCAGCAGAGGACTAGTCGCGGTCTCCGAGCAGTACTTC
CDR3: CASRGLVAVSEQYF

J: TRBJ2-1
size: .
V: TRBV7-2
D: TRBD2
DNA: TGTGCCAGCAGCCCGAATCGGGAGGGCCGGGGCAATGAGCAGTTCTTC
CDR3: CASSPNREGRGNEQFF

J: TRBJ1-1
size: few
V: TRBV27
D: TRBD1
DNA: TGTGCCAGCAGTTGGACAGGGATGGCCTCTGAAGCTTTCTTT
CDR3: CASSWTGMASEAFF

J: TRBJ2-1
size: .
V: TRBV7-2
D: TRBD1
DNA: TGTGCCAGCAGCTCACAGCCGGGACAGGGTATGAATGAGCAGTTCTTC
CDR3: CASSSQPGQGMNEQFF

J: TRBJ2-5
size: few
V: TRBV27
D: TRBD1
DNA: TGTGCCAGCAGTTTAGGACAGGCCCAAGAGACCCAGTACTTC
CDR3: CASSLGQAQETQYF

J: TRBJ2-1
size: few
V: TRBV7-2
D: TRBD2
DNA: TGTGCCAGCAGCTTTAAAGGCCTAGCGGGTAACAATGAGCAGTTCTTC
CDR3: CASSFKGLAGNNEQFF

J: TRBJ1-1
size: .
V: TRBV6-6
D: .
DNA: TGTGCCAGCAGTTACGATAGGGCTTTCTTT
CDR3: CASSYDRAFF

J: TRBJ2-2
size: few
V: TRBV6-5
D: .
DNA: TGTGCCAGCCGACAAGTCGCGAACACCGGGGAGCTGTTTTTT
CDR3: CASRQVANTGELFF

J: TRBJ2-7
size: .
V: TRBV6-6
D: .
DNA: TGTGCCAGCAGTAGAACCCCGGACGCCTACGAGCAGTACTTC
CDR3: CASSRTPDAYEQYF

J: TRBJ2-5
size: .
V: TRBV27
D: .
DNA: TGTGCCAGCAGTTTATTTGCCCACAGCGGGTTCCGACAAGAGACCCAGTACTTC
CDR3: CASSLFAHSGFRQETQYF

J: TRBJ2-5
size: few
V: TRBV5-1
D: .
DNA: TGCGCCAGCGGGACGGTCCAAGAGACCCAGTACTTC
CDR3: CASGTVQETQYF

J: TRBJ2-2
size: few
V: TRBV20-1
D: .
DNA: TGCAGTGCTCACGAGACCGGGGAGCTGTTTTTT
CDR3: CSAHETGELFF

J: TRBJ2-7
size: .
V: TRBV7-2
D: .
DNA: TGTGCCAGCAGCTTATTCTACGAGCAGTACTTC
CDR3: CASSLFYEQYF

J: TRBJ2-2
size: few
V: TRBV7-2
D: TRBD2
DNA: TGTGCCAGCAGCTTAGTCTGGCGGGAGGGCCTTTGGACCGGGGAGCTGTTTTTT
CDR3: CASSLVWREGLWTGELFF

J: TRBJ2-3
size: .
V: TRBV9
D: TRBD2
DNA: TGTGCCAGCAGCGTAGCCGGGCTAGCGGGAGATACGCAGTATTTT
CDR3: CASSVAGLAGDTQYF

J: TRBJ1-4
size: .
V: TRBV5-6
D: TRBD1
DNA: TGTGCCAGCAGCGTATTACAGGGGGCGGTGGGTGAAAAACTGTTTTTT
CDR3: CASSVLQGAVGEKLFF

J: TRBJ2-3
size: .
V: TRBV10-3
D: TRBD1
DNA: TGTGCCACCGCGACAGGGGCCGGCACAGATACGCAGTATTTT
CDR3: CATATGAGTDTQYF